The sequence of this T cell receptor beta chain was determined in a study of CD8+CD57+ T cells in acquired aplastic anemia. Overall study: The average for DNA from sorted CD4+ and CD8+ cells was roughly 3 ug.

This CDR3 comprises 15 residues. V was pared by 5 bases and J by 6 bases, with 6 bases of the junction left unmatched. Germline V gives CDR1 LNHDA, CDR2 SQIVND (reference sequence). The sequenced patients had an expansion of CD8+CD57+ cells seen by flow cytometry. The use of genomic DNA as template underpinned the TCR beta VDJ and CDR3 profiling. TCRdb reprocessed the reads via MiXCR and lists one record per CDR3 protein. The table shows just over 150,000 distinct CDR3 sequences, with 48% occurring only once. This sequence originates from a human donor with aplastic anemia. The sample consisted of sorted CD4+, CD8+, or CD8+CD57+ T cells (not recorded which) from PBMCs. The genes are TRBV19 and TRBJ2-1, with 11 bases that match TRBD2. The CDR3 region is CASSEVAGGPNEQFF. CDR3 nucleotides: TGTGCCAGTAGTGAGGTAGCGGGGGGGCCCAATGAGCAGTTCTTC.